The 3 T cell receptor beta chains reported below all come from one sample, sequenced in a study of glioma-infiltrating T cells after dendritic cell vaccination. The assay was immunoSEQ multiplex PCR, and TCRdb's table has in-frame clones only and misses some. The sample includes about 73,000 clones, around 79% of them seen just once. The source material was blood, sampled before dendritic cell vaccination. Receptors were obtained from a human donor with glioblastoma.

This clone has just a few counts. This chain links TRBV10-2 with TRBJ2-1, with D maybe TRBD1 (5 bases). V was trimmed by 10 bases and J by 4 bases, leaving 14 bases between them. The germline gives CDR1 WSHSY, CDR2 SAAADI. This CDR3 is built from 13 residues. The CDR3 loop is CATHRTAYNEQFF. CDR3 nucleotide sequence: TGCGCCACCCACAGGACGGCTTACAATGAGCAGTTCTTC.

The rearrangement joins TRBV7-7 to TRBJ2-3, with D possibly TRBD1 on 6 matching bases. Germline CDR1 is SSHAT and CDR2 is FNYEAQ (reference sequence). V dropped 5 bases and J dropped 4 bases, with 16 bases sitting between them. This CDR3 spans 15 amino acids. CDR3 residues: CASSLGQLAADTQYF. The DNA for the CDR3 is TGTGCCAGCAGCCTGGGACAACTTGCGGCAGATACGCAGTATTTT.

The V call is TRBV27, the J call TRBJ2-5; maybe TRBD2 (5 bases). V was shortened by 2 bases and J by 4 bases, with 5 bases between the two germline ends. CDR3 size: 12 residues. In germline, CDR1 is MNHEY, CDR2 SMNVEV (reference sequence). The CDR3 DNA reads TGTGCCAGCAGTTTACGGGGAGAGACCCAGTACTTC. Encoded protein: CASSLRGETQYF.